The T cell receptor beta chain described here comes from a study of blood T cells in healthy people across ages. Across the study: Template switching captured about one barcoded beta molecule per two T cells.

The authors ran a second PCR of about 6 to 11 cycles using a sample-barcoded 5' primer and a J-beta primer mix. TCRdb independently ran MiXCR on the 5' RACE reads; one entry per CDR3 protein. Altogether around 1.5 million distinct CDR3 sequences are present, about 43% being singletons, with the ten largest covering 6.5% to 10%. This clonotype was counted between two and nine times. The study recruited healthy Caucasian donors from Russia who were aged about 6 to 95. Isolated PBMCs totaled at least 6 million in each sample. The V gene end was trimmed by 3 bases and the J gene end by 3 bases; junction bases not matched to a gene: 5. The CDR3 totals 14 residues.

Sequences were obtained from blood. This clonotype was obtained from a woman aged 18-29 years in good health. The gene calls are TRBV12-3 or TRBV12-4 and TRBJ2-7; 7 bases agree with TRBD2. CDR3 coding DNA: TGTGCCAGCAGTTTTGGCGGGGGAGGCTACGAGCAGTACTTC. This gives the protein CASSFGGGGYEQYF.